Each of the 10 T cell receptor beta chains below was sequenced from the same sample in a study of blood T cell repertoires in COVID-19. TCRdb keeps only in-frame clones here, not all; method: immunoSEQ multiplex PCR. The table records 390,000 or so clones, about 90% of them present only once. Sequenced material: peripheral blood. These receptor sequences come from a woman younger than 45 with COVID-19, enrolled during active disease.

This chain links TRBV10-3 with TRBJ1-5; maybe TRBD1 (5 bases). CDR3 length equals 15 residues. V was clipped by 2 bases and J by 4 bases, with 12 bases between them. Germline V gene data show CDR1 as ENHRY and CDR2 as SYGVKD. In DNA form, the CDR3 reads TGTGCCATCAGTGAGCGTGGGGGAGGAAATCAGCCCCAGCATTTT. Its translation: CAISERGGGNQPQHF.

The CDR3 region has the DNA TGCGCCAGCAGCTTGGGGGGAGCTGACAATGAGCAGTTCTTC. It yields the protein CASSLGGADNEQFF. The chain is built from TRBV5-1 and TRBJ2-1; TRBD2 might be the D (5 bases). Germline V CDR1 and CDR2: SGHRS, YFSETQ. This CDR3 spans 14 amino acids. V was trimmed by 0 bases and J by 5 bases, leaving 9 bases between them. Drawing the rest from reference TRBV5-1 and TRBJ2-1, the complete variable domain is KAGVTQTPRYLIKTRGQQVTLSCSPISGHRSVSWYQQTPGQGLQFLFEYFSETQRNKGNFPGRFSGRQFSNSRSEMNVSTLELGDSALYLCASSLGGADNEQFFGPGTRLTVL.

The chain is built from TRBV5-1 and TRBJ1-1; D unclear. The CDR3 contains 15 residues. Per the germline V gene, CDR1 is SGHRS and CDR2 is YFSETQ. V lost 3 bases and J lost 1, with 13 bases in between. The DNA for the CDR3 is TGCGCCAGCAGCTCCGAGACCGCAGGGAACACTGAAGCTTTCTTT. It is translated as CASSSETAGNTEAFF.

This chain connects TRBV7-2 to TRBJ2-3; TRBD2 agrees at 14 bases. V lost 3 bases, J lost 6 bases, and 5 bases stayed unmatched. This CDR3 has 16 amino acids. The germline CDR1 and CDR2 sequences are SGHTA and FQGNSA. CDR3 sequence: CASSFRLAGGWDTQYF. The CDR3 DNA reads as TGTGCCAGCAGCTTTAGACTAGCGGGAGGGTGGGATACGCAGTATTTT.

The chain combines TRBV5-1 with TRBJ1-2, with TRBD1 as a possible D gene (6 bases). V was shortened by 2 bases and J by 5 bases, with 16 bases between the two germline ends. The CDR3 is made up of 15 amino acids. Germline V gene lookup returns CDR1 SGHRS and CDR2 YFSETQ. The CDR3: CASSLNGGDGYGYTF. The CDR3, as DNA: TGCGCCAGCAGCTTAAATGGGGGCGATGGGTATGGCTACACCTTC.

The chain links TRBV19 to TRBJ2-7; 7 nucleotides match TRBD1. Germline V gives CDR1 LNHDA, CDR2 SQIVND (reference sequence). The ends lost 7 bases at V and 4 bases at J; junction bases unmatched: 10. The CDR3 contains 14 residues. This CDR3 is CASTMTGSGYEQYF. DNA of the CDR3: TGTGCCAGTACTATGACAGGGTCCGGGTACGAGCAGTACTTC.

This clone was counted only a few times. The gene calls are TRBV5-4 and TRBJ1-6; D call uncertain. CDR1 SGHNT and CDR2 YYREEE come from the germline V gene (reference sequence). V shed 0 bases and J shed 2 bases, with 9 bases lying between them. This CDR3 comprises 16 residues. CDR3 DNA: TGTGCCAGCAGCTTGGAGGAGGGAGCCTATAATTCACCCCTCCACTTT. Amino acids: CASSLEEGAYNSPLHF.

Turning to this clone: The sample carries other DNA sequences with the same CDR3. The chain employs TRBV5-1 and TRBJ2-1; D is perhaps TRBD1 (6 bases). Between the trimmed V and J ends, which lost 2 bases and 4 bases, there was a span of 10 bases. CDR1 and CDR2 (germline): SGHRS, YFSETQ. The CDR3 loop spans 14 amino acids. In DNA form, the CDR3 reads TGCGCCAGCAGCTTCAGGGGCGCGTACAATGAGCAGTTCTTC. This codes for CASSFRGAYNEQFF. Based on the CDR3 plus reference TRBV5-1 and TRBJ2-1, the full variable domain is KAGVTQTPRYLIKTRGQQVTLSCSPISGHRSVSWYQQTPGQGLQFLFEYFSETQRNKGNFPGRFSGRQFSNSRSEMNVSTLELGDSALYLCASSFRGAYNEQFFGPGTRLTVL.

V gene TRBV6-2 or TRBV6-3 combines with J gene TRBJ1-1, with TRBD1 matching over 9 bases. V lost 0 bases, J lost 10 bases, and 6 bases stayed unmatched. The germline gives CDR1 MNHEY, CDR2 SVGEGT. The CDR3 runs to 14 residues. CDR3 bases: TGTGCCAGCAGTTACTCCAACAGGGGGCAAGGAGCTTTCTTT. Amino acid sequence: CASSYSNRGQGAFF.

This clone was seen a single time. This CDR3 is CASSSGQGGLAGETGELFF. CDR3 DNA: TGTGCCAGCAGCTCGGGACAGGGCGGACTAGCGGGAGAGACCGGGGAGCTGTTTTTT. This chain connects TRBV5-6 to TRBJ2-2, with 13 bases fitting TRBD2. CDR3 length equals 19 residues. Unmatched junction bases numbered 13, after V lost 3 bases and J lost 5 bases. Per germline, CDR1 SGHDT and CDR2 YYEEEE.